One sample yielded the 30 T cell receptor beta chains listed below, sequenced in a study of T cell changes during pregnancy in multiple sclerosis. Repertoires were generated with immunoSEQ multiplex PCR, while TCRdb's copy carries only in-frame clones and drops some. The repertoire holds tens of thousands of clones, with under 95% as singletons. Sequencing was performed on CD4+ T cells from peripheral blood mononuclear cells, taken in the second trimester of pregnancy. The source of these receptors is a female donor with multiple sclerosis, enrolled in a pregnancy study.

This chain links TRBV5-3 with TRBJ2-6; no clear D. TRBV5-3 counts as an open reading frame of uncertain function. The CDR3 runs to 17 residues. V was pared by 7 bases and J by 5 bases, with 22 bases between. The CDR3 region has the DNA TGTGCCAGACGTGCGCCAGGTGAACAAAGTCGGGCCAACGTCCTGACTTTC. Its translation: CARRAPGEQSRANVLTF.

The V and J genes are TRBV6-6 and TRBJ2-1, with D maybe TRBD2 (5 bases). The length of the CDR3 is 14 residues. Germline V lookup: CDR1 MNHNY, CDR2 SVGAGI (reference sequence). The V and J ends lost 5 bases and 2 bases respectively, with 10 bases between them. The CDR3 reads CASSRTEAYNEQFF. The DNA for the CDR3 is TGTGCCAGCAGTCGGACGGAGGCCTACAATGAGCAGTTCTTC.

The CDR3 DNA reads TGTGCCAGCTCACCAATTGCCACCAGTTCTAGCGGCTCAGAGACCCAGTACTTC. Translated: CASSPIATSSSGSETQYF. V is TRBV18 and J is TRBJ2-5; 7 positions match TRBD2. CDR1 and CDR2 (germline): KGHSH, LQKENI. The length of the CDR3 is 18 residues. V lost 2 bases to trimming and J lost 4 bases; unmatched junction nucleotides: 16.

The V gene is TRBV5-1, the J gene TRBJ2-7, with D possibly TRBD2 on 6 matching bases. Between the trimmed V and J ends, which lost 0 bases and 3 bases, there was a span of 7 bases. CDR3 size: 13 residues. Germline V gene sequence: CDR1 SGHRS, CDR2 YFSETQ. The CDR3, as DNA: TGCGCCAGCAGCTTGGACGGGAGCTACGAGCAGTACTTC. Translated, it gives CASSLDGSYEQYF.

The V and J genes are TRBV15 and TRBJ1-1; D perhaps matches TRBD1 (6 bases). Trimming took 11 bases from V and 4 from J, leaving 23 bases between them. The CDR3 is made up of 15 amino acids. The germline gives CDR1 LNHNV, CDR2 YYDKDF (reference sequence). The DNA for the CDR3 is TGTGCCCCGCCAGCGGGGGGCGGGGAGGGCACTGAAGCTTTCTTT. The encoded protein is CAPPAGGGEGTEAFF.

This chain uses TRBV29-1 with TRBJ1-1, with D hard to call. Per the germline V gene, CDR1 is SQVTM and CDR2 is ANQGSEA. This CDR3 contains 15 residues. V gave up 0 bases and J gave up 0 bases, with 11 bases separating them. Here the CDR3 DNA reads TGCAGCGTTGAAGATCGGGGAAGGGTGAACACTGAAGCTTTCTTT. Protein product: CSVEDRGRVNTEAFF.

The V call is TRBV19, the J call TRBJ1-2; a weak D match, TRBD1 (6 bases). The CDR3 totals 13 residues. Trimming took 3 bases from V and 7 from J, leaving 12 bases between them. The germline CDR1 and CDR2 sequences are LNHDA and SQIVND (reference sequence). The CDR3, as DNA: TGTGCCAGTAGTATGGCCCCCAGGGGTGGCTACACCTTC. Translating it yields CASSMAPRGGYTF.

V is TRBV5-1 and J is TRBJ1-5; maybe TRBD1 (6 bases). V was shortened by 6 bases and J by 4 bases, with 23 bases between the two germline ends. This CDR3 region has 17 residues. Per germline, CDR1 SGHRS and CDR2 YFSETQ. The CDR3 is CASMGLLGQILNQPQHF. CDR3 nucleotide sequence: TGCGCCAGCATGGGGCTTCTTGGACAGATTTTAAATCAGCCCCAGCATTTT.

This chain joins TRBV2 and TRBJ2-1; 9 bases agree with TRBD1. Germline CDR1 and CDR2: SNHLY and FYNNEI. The CDR3 contains 16 residues. V trimming: 6 bases; J trimming: 1 base; junction bases outside the gene matches: 7. As DNA, the CDR3 is TGTGCCAGCAGAAAGACAGGGGGAGGGTCCTACAATGAGCAGTTCTTC. This codes for CASRKTGGGSYNEQFF.

This chain links TRBV10-3 with TRBJ2-7; 7 positions agree with TRBD1. The CDR3 consists of 15 residues. Losses at the gene ends were 5 bases for V and 0 bases for J; bases not matched to a gene: 7. Germline-derived CDR1 and CDR2 are ENHRY and SYGVKD. The CDR3 region is CAISSSTGNSYEQYF. The CDR3 DNA reads TGTGCCATCAGTTCCTCGACAGGGAACTCCTACGAGCAGTACTTC.

The chain is built from TRBV7-3 and TRBJ2-3, with TRBD2 identical over 12 bases. This CDR3 region has 15 residues. Germline loops: CDR1 SGHTA, CDR2 FQGTGA. Unmatched junction bases numbered 6, after V lost 5 bases and J lost 6 bases. In nucleotides, the CDR3 is TGTGCCAGCAGCCCCACGGGACTAGCGGGTGATACGCAGTATTTT. This encodes CASSPTGLAGDTQYF.

This clone was detected only once. The chain recombines TRBV6-1 with TRBJ2-1; TRBD1 matches at 8 bases. The CDR3 totals 12 residues. V was clipped by 10 bases and J by 4 bases; unmatched bases: 3. Germline V gene sequence: CDR1 MNHNS, CDR2 SASEGT. CDR3 residues: CATRGPYNEQFF. CDR3 in DNA: TGTGCCACCAGGGGGCCATACAATGAGCAGTTCTTC.

The chain carries TRBV9 and TRBJ2-7; 7 bases match TRBD2. CDR1 and CDR2 from the germline V gene are SGDLS and YYNGEE. V shed 3 bases and J 3 bases; nucleotides not matched to a gene: 6. The CDR3 runs 14 residues. The DNA of the CDR3 is TGTGCCAGCAGCGCAGCCCCGGGGGGCTACGAGCAGTACTTC. Its translation: CASSAAPGGYEQYF.

The chain recombines TRBV12-5 with TRBJ2-5, with 11 bases aligning to TRBD2. Germline V gene sequence: CDR1 LGHNT, CDR2 FRNRAP. This CDR3 comprises 18 residues. The V segment lost 1 base and the J segment 0 bases; nucleotides outside the gene matches: 7. CDR3 residues: CASGLGGLAATYQETQYF. In DNA, the CDR3 is TGTGCTAGTGGTTTGGGGGGACTAGCGGCGACGTACCAAGAGACCCAGTACTTC.

This clone was recorded only once. The chain recombines TRBV29-1 with TRBJ2-1; D unresolved. Germline CDR1 SQVTM, CDR2 ANQGSEA. The CDR3 consists of 14 residues. V lost 6 bases and J 6 bases, leaving 18 bases between the germline ends. For the CDR3, the DNA is TGCAGCGTCCCCCCTCTAAAGTTTGGCAATGAGCAGTTCTTC. It translates to CSVPPLKFGNEQFF.

The genes are TRBV6-4 and TRBJ1-4, with 8 bases identical to TRBD1. The CDR3 has 15 amino acids. V gave up 6 bases and J gave up 5 bases; unmatched junction bases: 8. Germline-derived CDR1 and CDR2 are MRHNA and SNTAGT. The CDR3 DNA reads TGTGCCAGCAGGCCTACAGGGGGACTAAATGAAAAACTGTTTTTT. Translated, it gives CASRPTGGLNEKLFF.

The rearrangement joins TRBV18 to TRBJ2-7, with D possibly TRBD2 on 5 matching bases. CDR1 and CDR2 from the germline V gene are KGHSH and LQKENI. V gave up 8 bases and J gave up 0 bases, with 17 bases separating them. This CDR3 spans 15 amino acids. In DNA, the CDR3 is TGTGCCAGCACCCCCCTAGCTTATAGCTCCTACGAGCAGTACTTC. This codes for CASTPLAYSSYEQYF.

The rearrangement uses TRBV18 and TRBJ2-7; 7 nucleotides match TRBD1. The CDR3 consists of 13 residues. Germline V gives CDR1 KGHSH, CDR2 LQKENI. V trimming: 6 bases; J trimming: 3 bases; junction bases outside the gene matches: 5. The DNA for the CDR3 is TGTGCCAGCTCCAGGGACAGTTTCTACGAGCAGTACTTC. Encoded protein: CASSRDSFYEQYF.

The rearrangement links TRBV19 to TRBJ1-2, with a weak D call TRBD1 (6 bases). Trimming removed 5 bases at V and 3 bases at J, with 16 bases between. CDR3 length equals 15 residues. Germline-derived CDR1 and CDR2 are LNHDA and SQIVND (reference sequence). The DNA of the CDR3 is TGTGCCAGTAGTCAGGGGACGCAAAGGTACTATGGCTACACCTTC. Amino acids: CASSQGTQRYYGYTF.

CDR3 protein: CASSSRDSPSEQYF. CDR3 nucleotides: TGTGCCAGCTCATCCCGGGACAGCCCTAGCGAGCAGTACTTC. This chain uses TRBV18 with TRBJ2-7; 7 positions match TRBD1. J gave up 6 bases and V 5 bases, and 10 bases lay outside the gene matches. Germline V gives CDR1 KGHSH, CDR2 LQKENI. The CDR3 loop spans 14 amino acids.

The chain links TRBV19 to TRBJ2-5; 8 bases are a match to TRBD2. After removal of 10 bases from V and 3 bases from J, the junction contained 19 bases not matched to a gene. The CDR3 has 17 amino acids. Germline assignment: CDR1 LNHDA and CDR2 SQIVND (reference sequence). Written as DNA, the CDR3 is TGTGCCACACGAATACAACACTGGCGGGGGGCCGAAGAGACCCAGTACTTC. The encoded protein is CATRIQHWRGAEETQYF.

This clone was seen only once. The chain couples TRBV2 to TRBJ1-2; possibly TRBD1 for D (6 bases). Germline CDR1 reads SNHLY; CDR2 reads FYNNEI. This CDR3 spans 13 amino acids. V was clipped by 7 bases and J by 4 bases, with 13 bases between them. This chain's CDR3 is CASIPDSFYGYTF. The CDR3 DNA reads as TGTGCCAGCATCCCGGACAGTTTCTATGGCTACACCTTC.

V gene TRBV11-2 combines with J gene TRBJ2-7; maybe TRBD1 (7 bases). The CDR3 extends over 15 amino acids. Per germline, CDR1 SGHAT and CDR2 FQNNGV. Trimming cost V 1 base and J 5 bases, with 15 bases left between them. The CDR3 nucleotides are TGTGCCAGCAGCTTAGGGAACCAGGGGGGCGACGAGCAGTACTTC. Translation: CASSLGNQGGDEQYF.

The gene calls are TRBV10-3 and TRBJ2-1, with TRBD1 matching over 7 bases. Per the germline V gene, CDR1 is ENHRY and CDR2 is SYGVKD. Trimming removed 10 bases from V and 1 base from J; junction bases left unmatched: 4. This CDR3 is built from 13 residues. The CDR3 bases are TGTGCCACCGCACAGGGGTCCTACAATGAGCAGTTCTTC. Its protein product is CATAQGSYNEQFF.

V gene TRBV4-1 combines with J gene TRBJ2-1; 9 bases match TRBD1. With V trimmed by 2 bases and J by 1 base, 9 bases remained unmatched. CDR3 size: 18 residues. Per the germline V gene, CDR1 is MGHRA and CDR2 is YSYEKL. The CDR3, as DNA: TGCGCCAGCAGCCAAACAGGGGGCGGGAGTACGTCCTACAATGAGCAGTTCTTC. As protein: CASSQTGGGSTSYNEQFF.

V and J are TRBV6-5 and TRBJ2-2, with D possibly being TRBD2 (6 bases). CDR1 is MNHEY and CDR2 is SVGAGI in the germline V gene. Between the trimmed V and J ends, which lost 6 bases and 3 bases, there was a span of 11 bases. The CDR3 loop spans 14 amino acids. The CDR3 sequence is CASREGPDTGELFF. CDR3 DNA: TGTGCCAGCAGGGAGGGGCCGGACACCGGGGAGCTGTTTTTT.

In this sample, this clone turned up once. This rearrangement joins TRBV6-1 to TRBJ2-2; 11 bases are shared with TRBD2. Trimming took 2 bases from V and 0 from J; bases not matched to a gene: 5. Germline assignment: CDR1 MNHNS and CDR2 SASEGT. The CDR3 is 18 residues long. The chain's CDR3 is CASSESVSGGANTGELFF. The CDR3 region has the DNA TGTGCCAGCAGTGAATCGGTTAGCGGGGGGGCGAACACCGGGGAGCTGTTTTTT.

The CDR3 spells CASSLRAGTTYNEQFF. The CDR3 coding sequence is TGTGCCAGCAGTTTACGAGCGGGGACTACCTACAATGAGCAGTTCTTC. This chain uses TRBV28 with TRBJ2-1; TRBD2 agrees at 7 bases. CDR3 size: 16 residues. CDR1 is MDHEN, CDR2 SYDVKM, per germline. Germline trimming cut 2 bases from V and 2 bases from J; bases unmatched to any gene: 6.

The chain uses TRBV19 and TRBJ2-2, with a weak D call TRBD1 (6 bases). The V gene lost 7 bases and the J gene lost 4 bases, with 19 bases spanning the gap. Germline V gene lookup returns CDR1 LNHDA and CDR2 SQIVND (reference sequence). The CDR3 sequence is 16 residues long. In DNA, the CDR3 is TGTGCCAGTAAGCGTGGGGGCAGGGTCCCCACCGGGGAGCTGTTTTTT. Translating it yields CASKRGGRVPTGELFF.

The V gene is TRBV5-1, the J gene TRBJ2-7; the D gene is possibly TRBD1 (5 bases). The CDR3 is made up of 11 amino acids. Deletions cut 3 bases from V and 6 bases from J, with 7 bases between. The germline gives CDR1 SGHRS, CDR2 YFSETQ. CDR3 in DNA: TGCGCCAGCAGCTCAGGGTCCGAGCAGTACTTC. This codes for CASSSGSEQYF.